This T cell receptor beta chain is from a study of T cell repertoires in cytomegalovirus infection. Study details: CMV infection plus the matching HLA type was flagged by public TCR beta signatures.

TCRdb re-called the reads through MiXCR, storing one row per CDR3 protein. The data show some 700,000 distinct CDR3 sequences, with roughly 36% seen just once and 2.8% held by the top ten. Notes on the study in general: Summed frequency of public TCR beta families distinguished CMV carriers with the relevant HLA. HLA-C-restricted CMV-specific TCR beta clonotypes prevailed in the ex vivo response.

The germline V gene has CDR1 LNHDA and CDR2 SQIVND (reference sequence). The CDR3 covers 14 residues. The trim removed 7 bases at V and 4 bases at J, leaving 6 bases unmatched. Only a few counts were recorded for this clonotype. What it binds is unknown. Sequenced: PBMCs. This chain uses TRBV19 with TRBJ1-2; 10 nucleotides match TRBD1. The TCR comes from a human donor in good health (CMV status not recorded). Some clones in this sample may be carry-over from other donors' samples. The CDR3 loop reads CASIDRGLFYGYTF. The CDR3 DNA reads TGTGCCAGTATTGACAGGGGGCTCTTCTATGGCTACACCTTC.